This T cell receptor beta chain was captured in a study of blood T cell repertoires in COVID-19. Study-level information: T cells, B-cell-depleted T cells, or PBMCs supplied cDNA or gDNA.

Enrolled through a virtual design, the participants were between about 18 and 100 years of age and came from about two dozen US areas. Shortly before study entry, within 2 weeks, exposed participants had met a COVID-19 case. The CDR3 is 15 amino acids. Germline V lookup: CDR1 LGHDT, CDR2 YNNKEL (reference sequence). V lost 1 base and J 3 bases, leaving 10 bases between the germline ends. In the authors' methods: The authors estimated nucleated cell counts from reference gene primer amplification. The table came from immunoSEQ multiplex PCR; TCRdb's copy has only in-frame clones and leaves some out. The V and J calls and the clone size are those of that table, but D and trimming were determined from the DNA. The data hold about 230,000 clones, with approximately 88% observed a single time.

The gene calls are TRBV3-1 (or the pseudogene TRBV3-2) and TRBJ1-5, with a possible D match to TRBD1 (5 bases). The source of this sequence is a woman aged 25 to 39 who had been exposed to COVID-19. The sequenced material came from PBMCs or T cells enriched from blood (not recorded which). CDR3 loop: CASSQGSGFNQPQHF. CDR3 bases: TGTGCCAGCAGCCAAGGATCAGGGTTCAATCAGCCCCAGCATTTT.